This T cell receptor (beta chain) is drawn from a study of T cell responses to AZD1222 COVID-19 vaccine (dated by TCRdb to the early 2020s). With respect to the entire study: A total of more than 230 trial participants underwent TCR sequencing, of whom about 210 had received two doses of AZD1222 and around 25 had received two doses of the MenACWY control vaccine. Enrollment into the trials was organized by age into subgroups of 18-55, 56-69 and 70-plus years, and those subgroups contained roughly 150, 30 and 60 TCR-sequenced participants, respectively. What the study reported, not specific to this receptor: Participants were mostly white British, with more females than males. The authors suggested clonal diversity may have been underestimated. Vaccine-associated CD4 TCRs spanned the whole spike protein, with dominant responses in regions 160-218 and 743-854. The 56-69-year group was small, and its depth increase did not reach significance, likely because of low power. A significant rise in spike-specific TCR breadth and depth was observed after two AZD1222 doses relative to day 0 and relative to MenACWY recipients. Nearly half of unique spike-specific TCRs reportedly recognized epitopes outside regions mutated in the B.1.351 and B.1.1.7 variants. Because no day 14 peak-response samples were available, the repertoires could be characterized only after the peak T cell response. Conclusions about previously exposed vaccinees were limited because only six or seven AZD1222 recipients were SARS-CoV-2 seropositive at baseline.

Trimming at the junction amounts to 6 bases on V and 3 bases on J, and the germline ends lie 14 bases apart. According to the germline V gene (reference sequence), CDR1 reads LNHDA and CDR2 reads SQIVND. The CDR3 has 14 amino acids, counting the end cysteine and phenylalanine. The sequence is cut down to CDR3 DNA, 42 bases in frame from base 1. This specimen's time point label, interpreted: about 28 days (+/-7) after the second vaccine dose. AZD1222 recipients with second doses at about 4 weeks or about 12 weeks were pooled, because spike-specific TCR depth and breadth did not differ between schedules. Vaccinee samples were obtained from the UK trials COV001 and COV002, which included a single-blind randomized controlled phase 2/3 trial of AZD1222 (ChAdOx1 nCoV-19) in healthy adults. For TCRbeta chain sequencing, PBMC samples from trial participants were taken at day 0 and at day 28 after the second dose.

The CDR3 regions of human TCRbeta chains were analyzed by immunosequencing. Per the original workflow: Repertoire TCRs were matched against a reference library of SARS-CoV-2-specific TCRs generated with the MIRA antigen-specificity platform. Breadth meant the fraction of unique TCRs that were SARS-CoV-2-associated, whereas depth meant the fraction of total T cells that were SARS-CoV-2-associated. Each spike-specific TCR was assigned to its reactive spike region and to a CD4 or CD8 class using the MIRA data. Log10-transformed breadth and depth values were compared by one-way ANOVA with Sidak's multiple comparisons tests. TCRdb carries this immuneACCESS record with in-frame sequences only. Its versions omit some clonotypes, under half of them owing to an unresolved V gene in the studies checked, with the rest unexplained. The DNA gave D and trimming, while V, J and clone size come from that table. The sample table shows around 130,000 clones, and 89% are seen once. The ten largest clones represent 8% to 10% of the sample.

Concerning this clone itself: Which antigen it targets is not known. Base qualities are not recorded, but no much larger clone differs from it by a single base.

The V and J segments used are TRBV19 and TRBJ1-2, with no confidently assigned D gene. The sequence was obtained from an adult who received the AZD1222 COVID-19 vaccine. Specimen: peripheral blood, collected 28 days after the second AZD1222 dose. The encoded CDR3 is CASSQAGGDYGYTF. DNA sequence: TGTGCCAGTAGCCAGGCGGGAGGCGACTATGGCTACACCTTC.